The 5 T cell receptor beta chains below come from one sample, sequenced in a study of T cells in tuberculosis. Sorting used thawed, overnight-rested PBMC stained with anti-CD3, a viability dye and GMM-loaded CD1B tetramer. The lipid loaded on the CD1B tetramers was C32 glucose monomycolate from Rhodococcus equi. The assay was immunoSEQ multiplex PCR, and TCRdb's table has in-frame clones only and misses some. The data show 60,000 or so clones, with about 86% seen just once and about 13% held by the top ten. The sequenced sample was CD1b-GMM tetramer-negative cells sorted from PBMCs. All receptors derive from an adult woman with latent tuberculosis.

Notes on this clone: Other nucleotide sequences in the sample specify the same CDR3. The rearrangement uses TRBV28 and TRBJ1-6; D possibly corresponds to TRBD1 (5 bases). In germline, CDR1 is MDHEN, CDR2 SYDVKM. V was shortened by 5 bases and J by 6 bases, with 17 bases between the two germline ends. The CDR3 is made up of 16 amino acids. CDR3 nucleotides: TGTGCCAGCAGTCCCAGGGAGGGACTCAGTAATTCACCCCTCCACTTT. Its translation is CASSPREGLSNSPLHF.

This chain connects TRBV6-6 to TRBJ1-1, with D perhaps TRBD1 (6 bases). Per germline, CDR1 MNHNY and CDR2 SVGAGI (reference sequence). The V and J ends lost 5 bases and 1 base respectively, with 17 bases between them. This CDR3 has 16 residues. For the CDR3, the DNA is TGTGCCAGCAGTATCCACCGGGGGGCAAGGAACACTGAAGCTTTCTTT. Encoded protein: CASSIHRGARNTEAFF.

V usage is TRBV7-9 and J usage is TRBJ2-2, with 9 nucleotides matching TRBD2. Trimming removed 1 base from V and 6 bases from J; junction bases left unmatched: 6. Germline CDR1 and CDR2: SEHNR and FQNEAQ (reference sequence). This CDR3 region has 16 residues. DNA of the CDR3: TGTGCCAGCAGCTTAGGTGGGCTAGCGGGATCCGGGGAGCTGTTTTTT. It specifies CASSLGGLAGSGELFF. The full variable domain, with the rest looked up from reference TRBV7-9 and TRBJ2-2, is DTGVSQNPRHKITKRGQNVTFRCDPISEHNRLYWYRQTLGQGPEFLTYFQNEAQLEKSRLLSDRFSAERPKGSFSTLEIQRTEQGDSAMYLCASSLGGLAGSGELFFGEGSRLTVL.

The chain recombines TRBV19 with TRBJ2-7, with 13 bases lining up with TRBD2. Per the germline V gene, CDR1 is LNHDA and CDR2 is SQIVND (reference sequence). After removal of 6 bases from V and 3 bases from J, the junction contained 2 bases not matched to a gene. CDR3 size: 14 residues. Here the CDR3 reads CASSRTSGGYEQYF. CDR3 nucleotides: TGTGCCAGTAGCCGGACTAGCGGGGGCTACGAGCAGTACTTC.

This chain links TRBV6-5 with TRBJ1-3, with TRBD1 matching over 7 bases. The CDR3 is 15 residues long. J lost 0 bases, V lost 5 bases, and 4 bases had no gene match. Germline V gene lookup returns CDR1 MNHEY and CDR2 SVGAGI. In DNA, the CDR3 is TGTGCCAGCAGTGCTACAGGGGCCTCTGGAAACACCATATATTTT. Amino acid sequence: CASSATGASGNTIYF.